Given below is one T cell receptor (beta chain) in context. The sample comes from a study of CD8 T cells in Susac syndrome. Reverse transcription of roughly 0.5 to 1 ug RNA was performed with random hexamers. It was immunoSEQ multiplex PCR that amplified TCR beta CDR3 across 54 Vbeta and 13 Jbeta. TCRdb re-called the immunoSEQ multiplex PCR reads with MiXCR, one entry per CDR3 protein. The table shows 120,000 to 150,000 distinct CDR3 sequences, with roughly 94% occurring only once. V trimming: 1 base; J trimming: 5 bases; junction bases outside the gene matches: 4. This CDR3 comprises 14 residues. Germline lookup yields CDR1 GTSNPN and CDR2 SVGIG (reference sequence).

The origin of this receptor is a human donor in good health. Sequencing input: CD4+ T cells from PBMCs. The rearrangement uses TRBV30 and TRBJ1-4, with 7 bases fitting TRBD1. The CDR3 DNA is TGTGCCTGGAGTGGCGGGACAGCGAATGAAAAACTGTTTTTT. Translating it yields CAWSGGTANEKLFF.